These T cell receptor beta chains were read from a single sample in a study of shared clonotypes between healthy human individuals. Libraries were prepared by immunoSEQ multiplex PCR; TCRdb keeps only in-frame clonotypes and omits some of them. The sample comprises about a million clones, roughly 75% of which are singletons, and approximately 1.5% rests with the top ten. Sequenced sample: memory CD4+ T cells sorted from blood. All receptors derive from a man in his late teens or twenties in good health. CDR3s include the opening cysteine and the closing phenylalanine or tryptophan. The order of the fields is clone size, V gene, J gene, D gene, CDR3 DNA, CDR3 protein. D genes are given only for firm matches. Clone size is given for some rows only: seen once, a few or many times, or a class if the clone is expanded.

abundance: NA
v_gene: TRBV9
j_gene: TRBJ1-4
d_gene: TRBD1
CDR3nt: TGTGCCAGCAGCGTAGGACAGGGGCCTAATGAAAAACTGTTTTTT
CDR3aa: CASSVGQGPNEKLFF

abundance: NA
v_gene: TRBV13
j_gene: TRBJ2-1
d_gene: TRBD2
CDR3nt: TGTGCCAGCATTCATAGCGGGGACCCCTGGAATGAGCAGTTCTTC
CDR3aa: CASIHSGDPWNEQFF

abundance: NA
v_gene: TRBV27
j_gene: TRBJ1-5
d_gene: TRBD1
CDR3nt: TGTGCCAGCAGGGACACAGGGGAGTATCAGCCCCAGCATTTT
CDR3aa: CASRDTGEYQPQHF

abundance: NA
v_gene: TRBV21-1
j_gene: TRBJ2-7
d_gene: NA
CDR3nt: TGTGCCAGCAGCAAAGATTTAACTAGCGGGAGAACCTACGAGCAGTACTTC
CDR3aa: CASSKDLTSGRTYEQYF

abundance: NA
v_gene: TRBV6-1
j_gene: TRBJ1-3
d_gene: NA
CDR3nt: TGTGCCGTTCCAGGGTCCGCTGGAAACACCATATATTTT
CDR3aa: CAVPGSAGNTIYF

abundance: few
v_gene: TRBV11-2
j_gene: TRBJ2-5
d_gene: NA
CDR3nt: TGTGCCAGCAGCTACACCGGACCCCAAGAGACCCAGTACTTC
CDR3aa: CASSYTGPQETQYF

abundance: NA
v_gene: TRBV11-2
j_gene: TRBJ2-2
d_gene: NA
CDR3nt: TGTGCCAGCAGCTTCAGTCGGGGAAACACCGGGGAGCTGTTTTTT
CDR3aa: CASSFSRGNTGELFF

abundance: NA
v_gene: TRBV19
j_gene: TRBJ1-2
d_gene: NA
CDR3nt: TGTGCCAGTAGTATCCCGAACAGAGCTAACTATGGCTACACCTTC
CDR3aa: CASSIPNRANYGYTF

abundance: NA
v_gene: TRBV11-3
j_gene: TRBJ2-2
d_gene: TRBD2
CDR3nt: TGTGCCAGCAGCCTGGGGACTAGTTTCACCGGGGAGCTGTTTTTT
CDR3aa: CASSLGTSFTGELFF

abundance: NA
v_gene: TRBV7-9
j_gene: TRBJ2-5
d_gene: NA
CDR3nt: TGTGCCAGCAGCTTCATGGAGACCCAGTACTTC
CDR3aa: CASSFMETQYF

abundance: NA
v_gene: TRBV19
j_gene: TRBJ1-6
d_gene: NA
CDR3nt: TGTGCCAGTAGGCCACGAGACGGCCGTAATTCACCCCTCCACTTT
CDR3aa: CASRPRDGRNSPLHF

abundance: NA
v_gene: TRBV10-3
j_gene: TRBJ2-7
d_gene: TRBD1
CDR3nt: TGTGCCATCAGCGGACAGGCGAGCTCCTACGAGCAGTACTTC
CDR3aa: CAISGQASSYEQYF

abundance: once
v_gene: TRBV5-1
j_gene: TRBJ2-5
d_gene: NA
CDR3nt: TGCGCCAGCAGCAGGCCGTCCGGGAGTCAAGAGACCCAGTACTTC
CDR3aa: CASSRPSGSQETQYF

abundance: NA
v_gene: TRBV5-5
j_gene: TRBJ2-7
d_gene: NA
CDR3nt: TGTGCCAGCAGCTTTGGACAGAGTATCTCCTACGAGCAGTACTTC
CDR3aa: CASSFGQSISYEQYF

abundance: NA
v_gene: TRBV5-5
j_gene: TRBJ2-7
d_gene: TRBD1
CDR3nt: TGTGCCAGCAGCAAATTAGACAGGGACTACGAGCAGTACTTC
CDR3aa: CASSKLDRDYEQYF

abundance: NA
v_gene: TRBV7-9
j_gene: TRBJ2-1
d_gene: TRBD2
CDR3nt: TGTGCCAGCAGCTCAGCTAGCGGGGCCTCTTACAATGAGCAGTTCTTC
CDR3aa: CASSSASGASYNEQFF

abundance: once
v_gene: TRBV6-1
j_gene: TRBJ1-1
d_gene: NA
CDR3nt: TGTGCCAGCAGTGAAGAGAGAAACACTGAAGCTTTCTTT
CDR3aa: CASSEERNTEAFF

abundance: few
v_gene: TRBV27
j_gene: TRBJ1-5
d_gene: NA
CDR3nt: TGTGCCAGCGGCGGGAGGAATCAGCCCCAGCATTTT
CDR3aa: CASGGRNQPQHF

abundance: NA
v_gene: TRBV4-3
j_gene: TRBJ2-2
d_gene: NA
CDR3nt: TGCGCCAGCAGCCAAGAGTTCGGTCACGGGATAAACACCGGGGAGCTGTTTTTT
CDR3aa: CASSQEFGHGINTGELFF

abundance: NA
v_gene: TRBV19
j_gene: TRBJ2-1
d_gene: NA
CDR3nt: TGTGCCAGTAGTCCGGATAGCTCCTACAATGAGCAGTTCTTC
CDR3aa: CASSPDSSYNEQFF

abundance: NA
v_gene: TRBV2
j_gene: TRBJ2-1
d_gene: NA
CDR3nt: TGTGCCAGCAGTGTCACAACAGGGACTGAGCAGTTCTTC
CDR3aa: CASSVTTGTEQFF

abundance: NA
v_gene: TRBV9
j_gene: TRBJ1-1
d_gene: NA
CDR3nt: TGTGCCAGCAGCGAGGTCGACACCTACACTGAAGCTTTCTTT
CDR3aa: CASSEVDTYTEAFF

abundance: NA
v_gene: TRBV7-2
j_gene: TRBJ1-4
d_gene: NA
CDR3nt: TGTGCCAGCAGCTTAAGGGGCGGGGGTGAAAAACTGTTTTTT
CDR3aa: CASSLRGGGEKLFF

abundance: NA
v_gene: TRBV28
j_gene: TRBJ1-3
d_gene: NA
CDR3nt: TGTGCCAGCAGTTCGGGGTTCTCTGGAAACACCATATATTTT
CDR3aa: CASSSGFSGNTIYF

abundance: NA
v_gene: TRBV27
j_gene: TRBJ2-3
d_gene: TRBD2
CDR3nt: TGTGCCAGCAGTCTAAATCGGGCTAGCGGAGCGGTAACGCAGTATTTT
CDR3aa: CASSLNRASGAVTQYF

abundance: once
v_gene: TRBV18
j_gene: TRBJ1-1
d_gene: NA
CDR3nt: TGTGCCAGCTCACCGCAAGGTAGGGCAGGGTCTGGGGGACGGAACACTGAAGCTTTCTTT
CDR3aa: CASSPQGRAGSGGRNTEAFF

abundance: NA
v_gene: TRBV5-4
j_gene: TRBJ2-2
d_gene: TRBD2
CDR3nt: TGTGCCAGCAAGCTAGCGGGGAGCACCGGGGAGCTGTTTTTT
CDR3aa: CASKLAGSTGELFF

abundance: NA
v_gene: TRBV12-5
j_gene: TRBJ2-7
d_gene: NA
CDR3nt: TGTGCTAGTGGTTTGGTACACGGGGGCGAGCAGTACTTC
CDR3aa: CASGLVHGGEQYF

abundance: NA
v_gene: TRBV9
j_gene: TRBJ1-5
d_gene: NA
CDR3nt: TGTGCCAGCAGCGTAGGGGCTGGGGCGGTTGGAGAAGCCCAGCATTTT
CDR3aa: CASSVGAGAVGEAQHF

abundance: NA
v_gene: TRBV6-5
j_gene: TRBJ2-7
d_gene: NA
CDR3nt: TGTGCCAGCCAGCGATCCACAGGGCACGAGCAGTACTTC
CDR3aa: CASQRSTGHEQYF

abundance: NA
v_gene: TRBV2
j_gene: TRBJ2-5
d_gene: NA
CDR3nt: TGTGCCAGCAACAGGGTAGAGACCCAGTACTTC
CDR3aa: CASNRVETQYF

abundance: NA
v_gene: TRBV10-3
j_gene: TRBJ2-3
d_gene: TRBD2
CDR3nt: TGTGCCATCAGGGACGGGACTAGCGGTGGAGATACGCAGTATTTT
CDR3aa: CAIRDGTSGGDTQYF

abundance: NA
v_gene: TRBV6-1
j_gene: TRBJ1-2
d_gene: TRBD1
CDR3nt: TGTGCCAGCAGTGGACCTCTGGGGGACAGGGGGCGCAGGAACTATGGCTACACCTTC
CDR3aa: CASSGPLGDRGRRNYGYTF

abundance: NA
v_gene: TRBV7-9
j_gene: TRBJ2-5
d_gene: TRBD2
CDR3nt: TGTGCCAGCAGCGCTACTAGCGGCCAAGAGACCCAGTACTTC
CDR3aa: CASSATSGQETQYF

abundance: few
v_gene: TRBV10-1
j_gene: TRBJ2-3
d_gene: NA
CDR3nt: TGCGCCAGCAGTAGAAACAGGGCCACAGATACGCAGTATTTT
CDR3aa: CASSRNRATDTQYF

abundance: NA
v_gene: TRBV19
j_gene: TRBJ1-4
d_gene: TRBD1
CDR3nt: TGTGCCAGTAGTCAGGGGGCGAGTGAAAAACTGTTTTTT
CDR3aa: CASSQGASEKLFF

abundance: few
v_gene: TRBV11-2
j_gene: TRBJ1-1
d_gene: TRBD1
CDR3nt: TGTGCCAGCAGCTACCGACAGGGACAAGCTTTCTTT
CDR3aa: CASSYRQGQAFF

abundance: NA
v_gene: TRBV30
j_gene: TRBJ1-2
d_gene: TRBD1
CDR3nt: TGTGCCTGGAGTGTAAGGGTGACAGGGGCTGGCTACACCTTC
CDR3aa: CAWSVRVTGAGYTF

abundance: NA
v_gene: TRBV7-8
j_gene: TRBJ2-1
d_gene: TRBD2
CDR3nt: TGTGCCAGCAGCTTGAGGACTAGCGGCCCCTACAATGAGCAGTTCTTC
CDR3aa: CASSLRTSGPYNEQFF

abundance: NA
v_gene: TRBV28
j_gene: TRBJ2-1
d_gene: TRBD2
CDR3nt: TGTGCCAGCAGTCCCCCCGGACTAGCGGGGGGTCTCTCCTCCTACAATGAGCAGTTCTTC
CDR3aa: CASSPPGLAGGLSSYNEQFF

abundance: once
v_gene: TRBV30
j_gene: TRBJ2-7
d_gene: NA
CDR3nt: TGTGCCTGGAGTGTACAAGGTTACGAGCAGTACTTC
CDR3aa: CAWSVQGYEQYF

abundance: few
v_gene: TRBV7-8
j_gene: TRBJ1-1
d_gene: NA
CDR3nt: TGTGCCAGCAGCTTAGGGGGACTCGGGATCACTGAAGCTTTCTTT
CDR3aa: CASSLGGLGITEAFF

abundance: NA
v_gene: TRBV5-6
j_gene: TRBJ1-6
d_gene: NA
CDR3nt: TGTGCCAGCAGCTCTGGACCGGGACGGACGGATTCACCCCTCCACTTT
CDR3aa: CASSSGPGRTDSPLHF

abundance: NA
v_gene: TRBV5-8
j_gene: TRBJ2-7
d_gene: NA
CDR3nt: TGTGCCAGCAGCTTTGCCCGATTTACCTACGAGCAGTACTTC
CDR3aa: CASSFARFTYEQYF

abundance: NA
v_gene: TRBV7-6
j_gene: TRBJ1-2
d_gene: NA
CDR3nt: TGTGCCAGCAGCTTAGAGGGCGGCGGCTACACCTTC
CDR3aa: CASSLEGGGYTF

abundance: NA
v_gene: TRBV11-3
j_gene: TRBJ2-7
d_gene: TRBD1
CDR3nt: TGTGCCAGCAGCCCTAGACAGGGCACTTACGAGCAGTACTTC
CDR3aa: CASSPRQGTYEQYF

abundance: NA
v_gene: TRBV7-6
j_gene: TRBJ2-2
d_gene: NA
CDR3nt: TGTGCCAGCAGCTCTTGGGAGAACACCGGGGAGCTGTTTTTT
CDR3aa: CASSSWENTGELFF

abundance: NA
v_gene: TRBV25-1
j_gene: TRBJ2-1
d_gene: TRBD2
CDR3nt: TGTGCCAGCAGTGAACTCGGGACTAGCGGGACCAATGAGCAGTTCTTC
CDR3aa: CASSELGTSGTNEQFF

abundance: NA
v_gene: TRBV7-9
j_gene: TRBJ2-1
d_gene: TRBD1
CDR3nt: TGTGCCAGCAGCTTAGGGACAGGGGTAGCCAATGAGCAGTTCTTC
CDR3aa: CASSLGTGVANEQFF

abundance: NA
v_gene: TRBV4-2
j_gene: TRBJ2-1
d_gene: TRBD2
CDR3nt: TGTGCCAGCAGCCAAGATGGCGGGGGGGCAAGCTACAATGAGCAGTTCTTC
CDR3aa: CASSQDGGGASYNEQFF

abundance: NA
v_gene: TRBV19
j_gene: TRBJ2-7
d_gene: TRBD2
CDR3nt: TGTGCCAGTAGTTACGGGGGGGAAAGCTCCTACGAGCAGTACTTC
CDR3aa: CASSYGGESSYEQYF

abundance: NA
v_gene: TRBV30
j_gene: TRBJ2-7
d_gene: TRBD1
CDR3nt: TGTGCCTGGAGTCCCTCCCACAGGGGGAGTTGGTACGAGCAGTACTTC
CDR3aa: CAWSPSHRGSWYEQYF

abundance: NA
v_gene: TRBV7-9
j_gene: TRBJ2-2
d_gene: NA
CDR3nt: TGTGCCAGCAGCTTAAATGAGGTTAGGGCCGGGGAGCTGTTTTTT
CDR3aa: CASSLNEVRAGELFF

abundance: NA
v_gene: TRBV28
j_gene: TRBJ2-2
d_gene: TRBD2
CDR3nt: TGTGCCAGCAGTTTAAGGCTAGCGGGGGGTACCGGGGAGCTGTTTTTT
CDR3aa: CASSLRLAGGTGELFF

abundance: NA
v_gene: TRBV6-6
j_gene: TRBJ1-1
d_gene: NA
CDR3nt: TGTGCCAGCAGTTTATCCTCGGGGACTGAAGCTTTCTTT
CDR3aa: CASSLSSGTEAFF